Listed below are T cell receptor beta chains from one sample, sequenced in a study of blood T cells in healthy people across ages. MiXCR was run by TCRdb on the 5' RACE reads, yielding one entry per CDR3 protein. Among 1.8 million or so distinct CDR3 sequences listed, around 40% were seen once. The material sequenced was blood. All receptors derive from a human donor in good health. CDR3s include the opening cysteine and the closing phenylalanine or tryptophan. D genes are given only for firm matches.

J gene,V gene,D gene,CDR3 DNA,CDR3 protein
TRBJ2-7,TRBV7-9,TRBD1,TGTGCCAGCAGCCGCATACAGGGGGAGAGGTACGAGCAGTACTTC,CASSRIQGERYEQYF
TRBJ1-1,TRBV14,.,TGCGCCAGCAGCCAAGAGAGGAGGAACACTGAAGCTTTCTTT,CASSQERRNTEAFF
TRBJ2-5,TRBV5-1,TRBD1,TGCGCCAGCAGCTCCCAATCCACAGGGGGCTGGGAGACCCAGTACTTC,CASSSQSTGGWETQYF
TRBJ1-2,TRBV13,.,TGTGCCAGCAGCCGCCGGGACATTGGCTACACCTTC,CASSRRDIGYTF
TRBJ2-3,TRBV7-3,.,TGTGCCAGCAGCTTAATGGGGACAACTGGCACAGATACGCAGTATTTT,CASSLMGTTGTDTQYF
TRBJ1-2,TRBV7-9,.,TGTGCCAGCAGCTTCGCGGGCCACTATGGCTACACCTTC,CASSFAGHYGYTF
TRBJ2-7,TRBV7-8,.,TGTGCCAGCAGCTTAGCAGGGGAGATCTACGAGCAGTACTTC,CASSLAGEIYEQYF
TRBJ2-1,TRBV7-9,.,TGTGCCAGCAGCTCCAGCAAGACTGGCGATGAGCAGTTCTTC,CASSSSKTGDEQFF
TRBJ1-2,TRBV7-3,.,TGTGCCAGCAGCCCTACAGGGTCATATAACTATGGCTACACCTTC,CASSPTGSYNYGYTF
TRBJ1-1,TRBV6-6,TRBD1,TGTGCCAGCCGACAGGGTATGTCGAACACTGAAGCTTTCTTT,CASRQGMSNTEAFF
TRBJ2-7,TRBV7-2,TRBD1,TGTGCCAGCAGCTTATGGGGACAGGGTTCCTACAATGAGCAGTACTTC,CASSLWGQGSYNEQYF